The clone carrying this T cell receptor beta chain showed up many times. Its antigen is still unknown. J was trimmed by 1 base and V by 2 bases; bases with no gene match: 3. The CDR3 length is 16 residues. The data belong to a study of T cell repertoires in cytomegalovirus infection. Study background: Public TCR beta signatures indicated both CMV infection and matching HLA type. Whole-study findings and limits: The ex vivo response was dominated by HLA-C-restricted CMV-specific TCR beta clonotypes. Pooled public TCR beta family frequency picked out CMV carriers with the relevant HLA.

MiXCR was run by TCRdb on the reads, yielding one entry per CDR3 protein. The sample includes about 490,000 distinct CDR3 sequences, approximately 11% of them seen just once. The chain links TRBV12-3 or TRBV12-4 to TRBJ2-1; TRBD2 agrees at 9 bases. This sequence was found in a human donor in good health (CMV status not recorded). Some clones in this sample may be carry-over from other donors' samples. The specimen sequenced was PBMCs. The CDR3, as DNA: TGTGCCAGCAGTTTAAGCGGGAGGTGGTCCTACAATGAGCAGTTCTTC. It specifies CASSLSGRWSYNEQFF.